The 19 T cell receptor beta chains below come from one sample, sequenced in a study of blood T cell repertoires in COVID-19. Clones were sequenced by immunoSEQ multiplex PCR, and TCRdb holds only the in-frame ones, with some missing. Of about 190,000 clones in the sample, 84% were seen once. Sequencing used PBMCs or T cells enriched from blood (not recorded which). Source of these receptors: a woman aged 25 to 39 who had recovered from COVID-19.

The CDR3 DNA follows: TGTGCCAGCAGTCCCTGGCCGGGACAGGGCAATGAAAAACTGTTTTTT. Its protein is CASSPWPGQGNEKLFF. This chain uses TRBV27 with TRBJ1-4, with TRBD1 matching 9 bases. Losses at the gene ends were 5 bases for V and 5 bases for J; bases not matched to a gene: 9. This CDR3 is built from 16 residues. CDR1 MNHEY and CDR2 SMNVEV come from the germline V gene (reference sequence).

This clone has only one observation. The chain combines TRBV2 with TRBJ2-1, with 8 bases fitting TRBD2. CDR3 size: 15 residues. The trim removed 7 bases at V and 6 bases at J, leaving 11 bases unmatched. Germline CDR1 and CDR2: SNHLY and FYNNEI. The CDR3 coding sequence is TGTGCCAGCAACAGCGGGAGAGCTGGAAGCAATGAGCAGTTCTTC. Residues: CASNSGRAGSNEQFF.

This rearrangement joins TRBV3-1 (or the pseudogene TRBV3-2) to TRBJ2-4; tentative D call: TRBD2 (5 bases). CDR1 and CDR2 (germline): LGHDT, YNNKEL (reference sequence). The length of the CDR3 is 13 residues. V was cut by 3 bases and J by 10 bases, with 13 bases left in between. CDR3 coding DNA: TGTGCCAGCAGCCAGAGTAGCGCACAAATTCAGTACTTC. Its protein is CASSQSSAQIQYF.

CDR3 in DNA: TGTGCCAGCAGCTTGATGAGAATAGCGGCTTATTCCTACAATGAGCAGTTCTTC. As protein: CASSLMRIAAYSYNEQFF. V is TRBV5-8 and J is TRBJ2-1, with a weak D call TRBD2 (6 bases). There are 18 residues in the CDR3. Trimming took 1 base from V and 1 from J, leaving 18 bases between them. Germline V CDR1 and CDR2: SGHTS, YDEGEE.

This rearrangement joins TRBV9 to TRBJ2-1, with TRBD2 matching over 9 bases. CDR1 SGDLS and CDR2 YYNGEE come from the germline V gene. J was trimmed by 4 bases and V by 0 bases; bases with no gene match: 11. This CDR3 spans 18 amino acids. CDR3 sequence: CASSVGSGRKGWYNEQFF. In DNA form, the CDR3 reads TGTGCCAGCAGCGTAGGGAGCGGGAGGAAGGGTTGGTACAATGAGCAGTTCTTC.

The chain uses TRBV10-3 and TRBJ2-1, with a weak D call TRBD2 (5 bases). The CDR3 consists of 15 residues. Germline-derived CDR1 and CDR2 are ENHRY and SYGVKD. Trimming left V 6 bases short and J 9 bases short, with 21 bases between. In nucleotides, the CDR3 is TGTGCCATCAGCGATTATACCTCGAGGGCCGGTGAGCAGTTCTTC. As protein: CAISDYTSRAGEQFF.

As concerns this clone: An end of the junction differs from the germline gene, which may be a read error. The CDR3 DNA is TGTGCCAGCAGTGAAGCGCACGGGACTAGCGGGTTCTTC. The encoded protein is CASSEAHGTSGFF. The chain recombines TRBV6-1 with TRBJ2-7, with 12 bases lining up with TRBD2. Per the germline V gene, CDR1 is MNHNS and CDR2 is SASEGT. This CDR3 is 13 amino acids long.

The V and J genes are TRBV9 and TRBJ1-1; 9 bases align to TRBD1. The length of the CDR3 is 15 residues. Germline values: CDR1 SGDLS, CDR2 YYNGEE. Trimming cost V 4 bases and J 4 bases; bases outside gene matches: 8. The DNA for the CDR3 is TGTGCCAGCAGCCGAGGGGGGACAGGGAGCACTGAAGCTTTCTTT. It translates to CASSRGGTGSTEAFF.

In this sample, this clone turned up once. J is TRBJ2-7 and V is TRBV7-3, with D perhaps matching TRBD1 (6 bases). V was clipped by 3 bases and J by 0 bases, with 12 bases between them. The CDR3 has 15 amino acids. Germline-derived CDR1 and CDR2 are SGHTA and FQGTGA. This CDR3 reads CASSLSRTDSYEQYF. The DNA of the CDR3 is TGTGCCAGCAGCTTGAGTCGGACAGACTCCTACGAGCAGTACTTC.

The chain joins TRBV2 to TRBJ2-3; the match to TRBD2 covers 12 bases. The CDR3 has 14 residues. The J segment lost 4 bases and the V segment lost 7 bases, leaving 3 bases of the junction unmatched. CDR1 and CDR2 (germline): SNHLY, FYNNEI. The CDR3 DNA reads TGTGCCAGCAACCCTAGCGGGGGGGCAGATACGCAGTATTTT. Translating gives CASNPSGGADTQYF. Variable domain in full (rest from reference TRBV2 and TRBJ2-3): EPEVTQTPSHQVTQMGQEVILRCVPISNHLYFYWYRQILGQKVEFLVSFYNNEISEKSEIFDDQFSVERPDGSNFTLKIRSTKLEDSAMYFCASNPSGGADTQYFGPGTRLTVL.

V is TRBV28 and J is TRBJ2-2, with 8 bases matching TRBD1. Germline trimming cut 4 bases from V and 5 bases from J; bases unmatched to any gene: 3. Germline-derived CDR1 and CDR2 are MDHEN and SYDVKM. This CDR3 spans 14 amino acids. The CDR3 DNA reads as TGTGCCAGCAGTTGGACAGGGTGGACCGGGGAGCTGTTTTTT. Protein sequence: CASSWTGWTGELFF. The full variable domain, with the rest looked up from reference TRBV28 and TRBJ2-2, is DVKVTQSSRYLVKRTGEKVFLECVQDMDHENMFWYRQDPGLGLRLIYFSYDVKMKEKGDIPEGYSVSREKKERFSLILESASTNQTSMYLCASSWTGWTGELFFGEGSRLTVL.

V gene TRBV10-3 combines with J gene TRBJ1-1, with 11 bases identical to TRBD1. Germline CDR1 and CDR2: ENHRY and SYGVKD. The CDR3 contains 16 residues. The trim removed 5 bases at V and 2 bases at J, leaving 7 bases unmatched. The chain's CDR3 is CAISRAGTGGNTEAFF. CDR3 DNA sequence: TGTGCCATCAGTCGAGCCGGGACAGGGGGAAACACTGAAGCTTTCTTT.

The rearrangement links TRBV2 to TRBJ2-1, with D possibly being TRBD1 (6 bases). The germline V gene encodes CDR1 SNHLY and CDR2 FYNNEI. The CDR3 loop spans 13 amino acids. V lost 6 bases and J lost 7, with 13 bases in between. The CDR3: CASRSQGLNEQFF. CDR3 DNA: TGTGCCAGCAGGAGTCAGGGGTTAAATGAGCAGTTCTTC.

CDR3 residues: CATSVWGLAGGRSSYNEQFF. The CDR3, as DNA: TGTGCCACCTCAGTTTGGGGACTAGCGGGGGGCAGGAGCTCCTACAATGAGCAGTTCTTC. The chain is built from TRBV28 and TRBJ2-1; the match to TRBD2 covers 15 bases. V lost 10 bases to trimming and J lost 0 bases; unmatched junction nucleotides: 16. Germline V gene sequence: CDR1 MDHEN, CDR2 SYDVKM. The CDR3 is 20 residues long.

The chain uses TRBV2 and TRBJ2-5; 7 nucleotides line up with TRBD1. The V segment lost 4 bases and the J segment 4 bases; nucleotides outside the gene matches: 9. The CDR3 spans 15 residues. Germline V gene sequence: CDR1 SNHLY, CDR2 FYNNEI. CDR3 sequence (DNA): TGTGCCAGCAGTGGCCGAGGGGGCGCAGGAGAGACCCAGTACTTC. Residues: CASSGRGGAGETQYF.

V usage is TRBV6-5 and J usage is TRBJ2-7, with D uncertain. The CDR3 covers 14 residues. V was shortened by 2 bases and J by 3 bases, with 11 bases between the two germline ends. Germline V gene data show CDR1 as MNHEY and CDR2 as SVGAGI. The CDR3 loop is CASSYNPVSYEQYF. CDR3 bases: TGTGCCAGCAGTTACAACCCTGTGAGCTACGAGCAGTACTTC.

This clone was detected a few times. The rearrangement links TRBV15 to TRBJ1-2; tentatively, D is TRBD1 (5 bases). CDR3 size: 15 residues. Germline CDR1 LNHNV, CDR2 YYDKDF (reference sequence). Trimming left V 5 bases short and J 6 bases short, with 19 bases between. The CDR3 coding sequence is TGTGCCACCAGCCGTAATCCCCAGGGAGGGAATGGCTACACCTTC. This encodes CATSRNPQGGNGYTF.

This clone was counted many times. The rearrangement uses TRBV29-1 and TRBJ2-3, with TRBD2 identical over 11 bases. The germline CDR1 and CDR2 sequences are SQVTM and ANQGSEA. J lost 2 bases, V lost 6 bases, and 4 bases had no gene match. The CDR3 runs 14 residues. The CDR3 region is CSVKTSGTTDTQYF. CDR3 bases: TGCAGCGTAAAGACTAGCGGGACCACAGATACGCAGTATTTT.

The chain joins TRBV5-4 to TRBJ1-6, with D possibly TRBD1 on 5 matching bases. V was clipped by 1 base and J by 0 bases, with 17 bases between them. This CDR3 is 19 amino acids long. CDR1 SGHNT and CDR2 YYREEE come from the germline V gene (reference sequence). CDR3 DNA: TGTGCCAGCAGCTTGACAACCGGGACTAAATTCTCCTATAATTCACCCCTCCACTTT. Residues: CASSLTTGTKFSYNSPLHF.